These 14 T cell receptor beta chains were all obtained from the same sample, sequenced in a study of shared clonotypes between healthy human individuals. This table comes from immunoSEQ multiplex PCR, and its TCRdb copy is limited to in-frame clones, with some not included. The table records some 630,000 clones, around 72% of them present only once. The sequenced sample consisted of memory CD4+ T cells sorted from blood. The subset denotes: CD45RA-negative fraction. The receptors shown here come from a woman aged 25 to 45 in good health.

With regard to this clone: This sample also contains other DNA sequences that code for the same CDR3. The chain carries TRBV9 and TRBJ2-2; maybe TRBD1 (6 bases). The V gene lost 1 base and the J gene lost 2 bases, with 9 bases spanning the gap. There are 15 residues in the CDR3. Germline lookup yields CDR1 SGDLS and CDR2 YYNGEE. The CDR3 spells CASSVQGSNTGELFF. The CDR3 DNA sequence: TGTGCCAGCAGCGTACAGGGGTCTAACACCGGGGAGCTGTTTTTT.

The chain combines TRBV7-2 with TRBJ1-5; D remains ambiguous. CDR3 size: 15 residues. V was cut by 5 bases and J by 0 bases, with 11 bases left in between. Germline V lookup: CDR1 SGHTA, CDR2 FQGNSA. The chain's CDR3 is CASSPVVLSNQPQHF. In nucleotides, the CDR3 is TGTGCCAGCAGCCCCGTAGTGCTTAGCAATCAGCCCCAGCATTTT.

The genes are TRBV11-2 and TRBJ2-4; tentatively, D is TRBD1 (5 bases). The V gene lost 5 bases and the J gene lost 0 bases, with 14 bases spanning the gap. The CDR3 totals 16 residues. CDR1 is SGHAT and CDR2 is FQNNGV in the germline V gene. The CDR3 reads CASSPTDRLAKNIQYF. CDR3 nucleotides: TGTGCCAGCAGCCCGACAGACAGACTAGCCAAAAACATTCAGTACTTC.

The rearrangement joins TRBV28 to TRBJ1-4; the D is unclear. The CDR3 has 15 amino acids. Germline assignment: CDR1 MDHEN and CDR2 SYDVKM. V was cut by 6 bases and J by 4 bases, with 15 bases left in between. In DNA, the CDR3 is TGTGCCAGCAGCTACGACGGCCACCTTAATGAAAAACTGTTTTTT. Translating it yields CASSYDGHLNEKLFF.

The genes are TRBV23-1 and TRBJ2-1, with TRBD2 as a possible D gene (5 bases). TRBV23-1 is noted as an ORF with a role that remains uncertain. CDR3 length equals 15 residues. V gave up 1 base and J gave up 2 bases, with 9 bases separating them. The CDR3 DNA follows: TGCGCCAGCAGTCAATTGGGAGTAACCTACAATGAGCAGTTCTTC. Translating it yields CASSQLGVTYNEQFF.

The V call is TRBV10-3, the J call TRBJ2-2, with a possible D match to TRBD2 (5 bases). Germline V gives CDR1 ENHRY, CDR2 SYGVKD. The length of the CDR3 is 14 residues. V lost 10 bases to trimming and J lost 1 base, with 13 bases between them. The CDR3 DNA follows: TGTGCCACCGCGGGCTACCTGAACACCGGGGAGCTGTTTTTT. This encodes CATAGYLNTGELFF.

The chain employs TRBV18 and TRBJ1-3; no definite D call. Trimming removed 4 bases at V and 0 bases at J, with 7 bases between. The V gene's germline CDR1 is KGHSH and CDR2 LQKENI. The CDR3 is 14 amino acids. CDR3 DNA: TGTGCCAGCTCACAGGACTACTCTGGAAACACCATATATTTT. It specifies CASSQDYSGNTIYF.

The V and J genes are TRBV23-1 and TRBJ1-2; D is unclear. TRBV23-1 has ORF status, its function being uncertain. Trimming removed 7 bases at V and 6 bases at J, with 21 bases between. The CDR3 runs to 15 residues. The DNA of the CDR3 is TGCGCCAGCATCACCCCCAGTTCGACTAAGAATGGCTACACCTTC. It is translated as CASITPSSTKNGYTF.

This chain links TRBV7-2 with TRBJ2-1, with 11 nucleotides matching TRBD2. V was pared by 5 bases and J by 4 bases, with 4 bases of the junction left unmatched. The CDR3 runs to 15 residues. The germline V gene has CDR1 SGHTA and CDR2 FQGNSA. CDR3 loop: CASSPGLAEYNEQFF. The CDR3, as DNA: TGTGCCAGCAGCCCGGGACTAGCGGAGTACAATGAGCAGTTCTTC.

The chain carries TRBV6-4 and TRBJ1-2, with D perhaps TRBD1 (5 bases). Germline values: CDR1 MRHNA, CDR2 SNTAGT. The V gene lost 0 bases and the J gene lost 6 bases, with 11 bases spanning the gap. The CDR3 is 14 residues long. The CDR3 loop is CASSDSSGSDGYTF. CDR3 coding DNA: TGTGCCAGCAGTGACTCGTCAGGGTCGGATGGCTACACCTTC.

The chain couples TRBV18 to TRBJ2-1; D call uncertain. The CDR3 has 13 amino acids. V was cut by 1 base and J by 4 bases, with 5 bases left in between. The germline V gene encodes CDR1 KGHSH and CDR2 LQKENI. The CDR3 is CASSPREYNEQFF. CDR3 in DNA: TGTGCCAGCTCACCACGGGAATACAATGAGCAGTTCTTC. Drawing the rest from reference TRBV18 and TRBJ2-1, the complete variable domain is NAGVMQNPRHLVRRRGQEARLRCSPMKGHSHVYWYRQLPEEGLKFMVYLQKENIIDESGMPKERFSAEFPKEGPSILRIQQVVRGDSAAYFCASSPREYNEQFFGPGTRLTVL.

The chain has TRBV6-6 and TRBJ1-2; TRBD1 matches 10 bases. Germline trimming cut 8 bases from V and 5 bases from J; bases unmatched to any gene: 8. This CDR3 has 14 residues. The germline V gene encodes CDR1 MNHNY and CDR2 SVGAGI (reference sequence). CDR3 region: CASASGQGPYGYTF. DNA of the CDR3: TGTGCCAGCGCTTCGGGACAGGGGCCGTATGGCTACACCTTC.

This rearrangement joins TRBV27 to TRBJ2-7, with 10 bases identical to TRBD1. V was pared by 5 bases and J by 4 bases, with 5 bases of the junction left unmatched. Germline values: CDR1 MNHEY, CDR2 SMNVEV (reference sequence). The CDR3 consists of 14 residues. The CDR3 is CASSTGTGVYEQYF. The CDR3 nucleotides read TGTGCCAGCAGTACAGGGACAGGGGTTTACGAGCAGTACTTC.

This clone was observed a single time. The DNA for the CDR3 is TGTGCCAGCTCACCCCTGATGGACACTGAAGCTTTCTTT. It yields the protein CASSPLMDTEAFF. This chain uses TRBV18 with TRBJ1-1; D gene ambiguous. V was pared by 3 bases and J by 3 bases, with 8 bases between. Germline CDR1 is KGHSH and CDR2 is LQKENI. This CDR3 comprises 13 residues.